Below, 14 T cell receptor beta chains from the same sample are listed, as sequenced in a study of blood T cell repertoires in COVID-19. The assay was immunoSEQ multiplex PCR, and TCRdb's table has in-frame clones only and misses some. This table holds 300,000 to 500,000 clones, 70% to 90% found once. Sequencing was carried out using PBMCs or T cells enriched from blood (not recorded which). The source of these receptors is a woman younger than 45 with acute COVID-19.

For the CDR3, the DNA is TGCGCCAGCAGCCAAACATGGACTGTCTACGAGCAGTACTTC. Amino acid sequence: CASSQTWTVYEQYF. This chain connects TRBV4-1 to TRBJ2-7, with D possibly TRBD2 on 5 matching bases. V shed 2 bases and J shed 3 bases, with 11 bases lying between them. The CDR3 covers 14 residues. Germline V CDR1 and CDR2: MGHRA, YSYEKL.

V gene TRBV6-5 combines with J gene TRBJ1-6; TRBD1 matches 9 bases. Trimming took 1 base from V and 9 from J; bases not matched to a gene: 7. The germline V gene encodes CDR1 MNHEY and CDR2 SVGAGI. CDR3 length: 16 residues. CDR3: CASSYFATGGRSPLHF. The DNA for the CDR3 is TGTGCCAGCAGTTACTTCGCTACAGGGGGCCGTTCACCCCTCCACTTT.

The chain has TRBV28 and TRBJ2-5; TRBD1 agrees at 7 bases. Germline trimming cut 7 bases from V and 4 bases from J; bases unmatched to any gene: 6. The germline gives CDR1 MDHEN, CDR2 SYDVKM. This CDR3 region has 13 residues. The CDR3 reads CASMAGGTETQYF. DNA of the CDR3: TGTGCCAGCATGGCAGGGGGAACAGAGACCCAGTACTTC. The full variable domain, with the rest looked up from reference TRBV28 and TRBJ2-5, is DVKVTQSSRYLVKRTGEKVFLECVQDMDHENMFWYRQDPGLGLRLIYFSYDVKMKEKGDIPEGYSVSREKKERFSLILESASTNQTSMYLCASMAGGTETQYFGPGTRLLVL.

V and J are TRBV9 and TRBJ2-1, with 7 bases lining up with TRBD1. Losses at the gene ends were 4 bases for V and 9 bases for J; bases not matched to a gene: 4. The CDR3 extends over 12 amino acids. Germline lookup yields CDR1 SGDLS and CDR2 YYNGEE. As DNA, the CDR3 is TGTGCCAGCAGCCCCCGGACAGGTGAGCAGTTCTTC. Protein product: CASSPRTGEQFF.

J is TRBJ2-7 and V is TRBV24-1, with D hard to call. Germline V gene data show CDR1 as KGHDR and CDR2 as SFDVKD. The V end lost 4 bases, the J end lost 9 bases, and 6 bases lay between the germline ends. This CDR3 spans 10 amino acids. CDR3 nucleotide sequence: TGTGCCACCAGTGACCCCGGGCAGTACTTC. Translated, it gives CATSDPGQYF.

This clone was observed once. The chain uses TRBV7-2 and TRBJ1-2; 9 nucleotides line up with TRBD1. V lost 4 bases, J lost 4 bases, and 7 bases stayed unmatched. The CDR3 totals 15 residues. CDR1 is SGHTA, CDR2 FQGNSA, per germline. This chain's CDR3 is CASSWKTGGSYGYTF. CDR3 DNA sequence: TGTGCCAGCAGCTGGAAGACAGGGGGAAGCTATGGCTACACCTTC.

This chain connects TRBV5-5 to TRBJ1-1; D not resolved. The CDR3 is 13 residues long. With 4 bases removed from V and 9 bases from J, the gap between germline ends came to 16 bases. Per germline, CDR1 SGHKS and CDR2 YYEKEE (reference sequence). The DNA of the CDR3 is TGTGCCAGCAGCCTGTATCCGTCTACTCAAGCTTTCTTT. It encodes CASSLYPSTQAFF. The whole variable domain, filled in from reference TRBV5-5 and TRBJ1-1, reads DAGVTQSPTHLIKTRGQQVTLRCSPISGHKSVSWYQQVLGQGPQFIFQYYEKEERGRGNFPDRFSARQFPNYSSELNVNALLLGDSALYLCASSLYPSTQAFFGQGTRLTVV.

The chain employs TRBV7-9 and TRBJ2-7; 7 nucleotides align to TRBD1. The CDR3 covers 15 residues. After removal of 5 bases from V and 4 bases from J, the junction contained 11 bases not matched to a gene. CDR1 is SEHNR, CDR2 FQNEAQ, per germline (reference sequence). DNA for the CDR3: TGTGCCAGCAGCGGTGAGGGGGCACAGGGTTACGAGCAGTACTTC. Translation: CASSGEGAQGYEQYF.

V and J are TRBV5-6 and TRBJ1-6; 8 nucleotides agree with TRBD1. Trimming removed 5 bases from V and 7 bases from J; junction bases left unmatched: 2. The CDR3 has 13 residues. Germline CDR1 reads SGHDT; CDR2 reads YYEEEE. The CDR3 region has the DNA TGTGCCAGCAGGCGGACAGGGAATTCACCCCTCCACTTT. Its translation is CASRRTGNSPLHF.

The chain has TRBV5-6 and TRBJ1-5; D may be TRBD1 (6 bases). The V and J ends lost 6 bases and 2 bases respectively, with 6 bases between them. This CDR3 is built from 12 residues. Germline V lookup: CDR1 SGHDT, CDR2 YYEEEE. The CDR3 protein is CASNRGNQPQHF. The CDR3 nucleotides read TGTGCCAGCAACAGGGGCAATCAGCCCCAGCATTTT.

This clone was counted a single time. The genes are TRBV19 and TRBJ1-2; 8 bases map to TRBD1. Germline V CDR1 and CDR2: LNHDA, SQIVND (reference sequence). Losses at the gene ends were 6 bases for V and 2 bases for J; bases not matched to a gene: 5. This CDR3 is built from 14 residues. The CDR3: CASSRTGTNYGYTF. CDR3 coding DNA: TGTGCCAGTAGCCGGACAGGGACAAACTATGGCTACACCTTC.

V usage is TRBV5-1 and J usage is TRBJ1-4; TRBD1 agrees at 7 bases. This CDR3 is 15 amino acids long. The germline V gene has CDR1 SGHRS and CDR2 YFSETQ. The J segment lost 8 bases and the V segment lost 4 bases, leaving 11 bases of the junction unmatched. CDR3 sequence: CASSRDHSGGEKLFF. The CDR3, as DNA: TGCGCCAGCAGCCGCGACCATTCAGGGGGGGAAAAACTGTTTTTT.

This clone was detected once. The rearrangement joins TRBV7-6 to TRBJ1-2; 7 bases line up with TRBD1. Germline V gives CDR1 SGHVS, CDR2 FNYEAQ. The CDR3 sequence is 17 residues long. J was trimmed by 4 bases and V by 1 base; bases with no gene match: 12. CDR3 coding DNA: TGTGCCAGCAGCTTAGAAGCAGGGGGGAGGCCTATCTATGGCTACACCTTC. It codes for CASSLEAGGRPIYGYTF.

A few counts support this clone. This chain links TRBV7-8 with TRBJ2-7; D not certain. Germline CDR1 is SGHVS and CDR2 is FQNEAQ. V was cut by 3 bases and J by 3 bases, with 9 bases left in between. CDR3 length: 13 amino acids. CDR3 region: CASSFGQFYEQYF. CDR3 DNA: TGTGCCAGCAGCTTCGGTCAATTCTACGAGCAGTACTTC.